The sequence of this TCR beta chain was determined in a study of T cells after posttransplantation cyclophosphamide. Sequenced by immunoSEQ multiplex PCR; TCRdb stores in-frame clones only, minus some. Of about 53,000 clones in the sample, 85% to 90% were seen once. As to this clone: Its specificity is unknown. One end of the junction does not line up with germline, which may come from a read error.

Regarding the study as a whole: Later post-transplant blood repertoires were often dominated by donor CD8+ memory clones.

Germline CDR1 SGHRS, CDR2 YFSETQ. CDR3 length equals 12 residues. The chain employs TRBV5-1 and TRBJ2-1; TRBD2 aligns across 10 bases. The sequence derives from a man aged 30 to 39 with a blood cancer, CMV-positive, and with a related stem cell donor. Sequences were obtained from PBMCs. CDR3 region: CASSQGTSERFF. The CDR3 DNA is TGCGCCAGCAGCCAAGGGACTAGCGAGCGGTTCTTC.